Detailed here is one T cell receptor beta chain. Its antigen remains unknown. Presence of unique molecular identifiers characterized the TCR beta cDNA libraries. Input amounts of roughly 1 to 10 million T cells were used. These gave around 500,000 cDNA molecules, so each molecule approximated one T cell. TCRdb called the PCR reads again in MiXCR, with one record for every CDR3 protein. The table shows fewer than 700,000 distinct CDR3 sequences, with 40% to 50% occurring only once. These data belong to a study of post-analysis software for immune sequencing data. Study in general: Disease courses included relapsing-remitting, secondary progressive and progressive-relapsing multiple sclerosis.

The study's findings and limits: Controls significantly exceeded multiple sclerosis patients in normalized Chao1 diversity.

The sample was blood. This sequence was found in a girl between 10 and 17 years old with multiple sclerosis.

Here the CDR3 reads CASSFSDYWGNYEQYF. The CDR3 DNA is TGTGCCAGCAGTTTTTCCGACTATTGGGGTAACTACGAGCAGTACTTC. This chain connects TRBV27 to TRBJ2-7, with D possibly being TRBD2 (5 bases). V lost 3 bases to trimming and J lost 3 bases, with 18 bases between them. This CDR3 is 16 amino acids long. Germline values: CDR1 MNHEY, CDR2 SMNVEV (reference sequence).